This TCR beta chain appears in the sequencing data of a study of cytomegalovirus exposure and HLA in healthy donors. A remark on this clone: Its target is unknown.

Unrecorded immune exposures were likely, despite nominal health at sampling. Primers included in the PCR were 60 Vbeta and 13 Jbeta primers. TCRdb's table, derived via immunoSEQ multiplex PCR, lists solely in-frame clones and lacks some. The sample totals about 150,000 clones. Whole-study results and caveats: The likely origin of a cluster of highly shared sequence variants was a sequencing artifact.

After removal of 5 bases from V and 6 bases from J, the junction contained 17 bases not matched to a gene. CDR1 is SEHNR, CDR2 FQNEAQ, per germline (reference sequence). The CDR3 runs 17 residues. The receptor was derived from a woman aged 45-65 years in good health and CMV-seronegative. Input material: PBMCs. This sequence joins TRBV7-9 and TRBJ1-2; 8 positions agree with TRBD1. The CDR3 coding sequence is TGTGCCAGCAGCCCCCTGACAGGGGAAGGGTCATTGCATGGCTACACCTTC. The encoded protein is CASSPLTGEGSLHGYTF. Looking up the rest from reference TRBV7-9 and TRBJ1-2 gives the full variable domain: DTGVSQNPRHKITKRGQNVTFRCDPISEHNRLYWYRQTLGQGPEFLTYFQNEAQLEKSRLLSDRFSAERPKGSFSTLEIQRTEQGDSAMYLCASSPLTGEGSLHGYTFGSGTRLTVV.